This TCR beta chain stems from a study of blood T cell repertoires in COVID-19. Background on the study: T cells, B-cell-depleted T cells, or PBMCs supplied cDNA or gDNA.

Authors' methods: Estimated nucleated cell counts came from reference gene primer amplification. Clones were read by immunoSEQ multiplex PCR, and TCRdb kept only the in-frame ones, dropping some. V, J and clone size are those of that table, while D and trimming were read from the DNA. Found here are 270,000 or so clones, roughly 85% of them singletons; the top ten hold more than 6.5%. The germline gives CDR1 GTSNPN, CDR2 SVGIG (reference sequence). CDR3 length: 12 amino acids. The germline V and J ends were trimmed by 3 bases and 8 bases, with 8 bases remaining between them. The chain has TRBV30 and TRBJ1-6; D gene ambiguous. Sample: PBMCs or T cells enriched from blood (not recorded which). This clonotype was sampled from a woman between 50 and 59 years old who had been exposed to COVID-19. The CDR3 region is CAWRGSDSPLHF. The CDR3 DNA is TGTGCCTGGAGGGGCAGTGATTCACCCCTCCACTTT.